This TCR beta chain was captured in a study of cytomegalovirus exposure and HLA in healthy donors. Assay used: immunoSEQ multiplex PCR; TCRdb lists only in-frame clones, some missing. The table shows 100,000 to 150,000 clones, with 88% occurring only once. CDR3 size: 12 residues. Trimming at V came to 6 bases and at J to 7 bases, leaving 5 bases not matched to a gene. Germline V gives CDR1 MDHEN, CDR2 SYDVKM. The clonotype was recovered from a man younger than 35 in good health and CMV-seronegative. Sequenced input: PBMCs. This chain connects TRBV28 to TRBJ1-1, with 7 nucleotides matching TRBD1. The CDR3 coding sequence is TGTGCCAGCAGATCCGGGACAGATGAAGCTTTCTTT. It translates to CASRSGTDEAFF.